The clone carrying this T cell receptor (beta chain) was recorded once. This entry is derived from a study of follicular helper T cells after annual influenza vaccination. CDR1 and CDR2 (germline): SGHRS, YFSETQ. The J segment lost 7 bases and the V segment lost 4 bases, leaving 5 bases of the junction unmatched. The CDR3 contains 13 residues. Here immunoSEQ multiplex PCR was the method, and the copy in TCRdb shows in-frame clones only, minus some. The sample has about 10,000 clones, around 78% seen once; the top ten hold approximately 0.4%. Time point of the sample: 2015-2016 season, 7 days after influenza vaccination. No donor had influenza vaccine in the prior 6 months; all lived in the community.

This sequence joins TRBV5-1 and TRBJ2-1; TRBD1 matches at 7 bases. Sample: CXCR5- memory CD4+ T cells sorted from blood, taken 7 days after influenza vaccination. The source of this sequence is an adult who received the influenza vaccine. The DNA of the CDR3 is TGCGCCAGCAGCGTACTACAGGGGAATGAGCAGTTCTTC. Its protein is CASSVLQGNEQFF.